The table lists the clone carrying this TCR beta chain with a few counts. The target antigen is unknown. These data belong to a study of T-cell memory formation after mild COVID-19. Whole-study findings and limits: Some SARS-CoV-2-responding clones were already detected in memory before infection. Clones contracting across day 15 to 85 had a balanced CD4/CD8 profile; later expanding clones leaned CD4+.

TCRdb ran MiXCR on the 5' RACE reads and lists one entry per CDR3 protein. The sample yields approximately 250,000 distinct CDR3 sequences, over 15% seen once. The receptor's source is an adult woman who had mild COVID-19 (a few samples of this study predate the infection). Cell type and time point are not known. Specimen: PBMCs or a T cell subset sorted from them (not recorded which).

CDR3 sequence (DNA): TGTGCCAGCAGCCAAGTAGTACAGGGGGCTGGAAACACCATATATTTT. Its protein is CASSQVVQGAGNTIYF. The chain joins TRBV4-2 to TRBJ1-3; 8 bases are a match to TRBD1. V gave up 1 base and J gave up 2 bases; unmatched junction bases: 4. CDR3 length equals 16 residues. Germline CDR1 LGHNA, CDR2 YNFKEQ.